This T cell receptor beta chain is drawn from a study of blood T cell repertoires in COVID-19. Overall study context: The recovered donors of Cohort 3 showed two negative PCRs, clearance, or symptom resolution.

Donors were grouped by their self-reported clinical history. The repertoire was sequenced with immunoSEQ multiplex PCR; TCRdb's copy has only in-frame clones and lacks some. The sample contains roughly 150,000 clones, 84% of which appear only once. Trimming took 5 bases from V and 0 from J, leaving 15 bases between them. Germline CDR1 is SGHRS and CDR2 is YFSETQ. The CDR3 spans 15 residues. Input material: PBMCs or T cells enriched from blood (not recorded which). The TCR was taken from a man aged 45-65 years in a cohort exposed to, infected with or recovered from COVID-19 (not recorded which). The V and J genes are TRBV5-1 and TRBJ2-7; TRBD1 might be the D (5 bases). Here the CDR3 reads CASRPRALYSYEQYF. CDR3 sequence (DNA): TGCGCCAGCAGACCCAGGGCATTATACTCCTACGAGCAGTACTTC.